The 2 T cell receptor beta chains below were found in one sample sequenced in a study of blood T cell repertoires in COVID-19. The data were produced by immunoSEQ multiplex PCR, yet TCRdb's version contains in-frame clones alone and is incomplete. The repertoire holds 200,000 to 250,000 clones, with approximately 80% as singletons. Sequences were obtained from peripheral blood. The receptor set was obtained from a woman aged 45 to 65 with acute or convalescent COVID-19.

The rearrangement links TRBV18 to TRBJ2-3; D may be TRBD1 (5 bases). V lost 0 bases and J 2 bases, leaving 18 bases between the germline ends. There are 18 residues in the CDR3. CDR1 KGHSH and CDR2 LQKENI come from the germline V gene. CDR3 region: CASSPPGWAGLSTDTQYF. As DNA, the CDR3 is TGTGCCAGCTCACCACCCGGGTGGGCAGGGTTATCCACAGATACGCAGTATTTT.

This clone was seen a single time. The rearrangement uses TRBV4-1 and TRBJ2-7, with TRBD1 matching 7 bases. The CDR3 has 15 amino acids. J lost 5 bases, V lost 2 bases, and 9 bases had no gene match. The germline gives CDR1 MGHRA, CDR2 YSYEKL. The CDR3 loop is CASSQPRDRVNEQYF. The CDR3 coding sequence is TGCGCCAGCAGCCAACCCCGAGACAGGGTTAACGAGCAGTACTTC.